This T cell receptor beta chain is from a study of cytomegalovirus exposure and HLA in healthy donors. Overall study: From 150 million to 200 million T cells, an earlier analysis saw 117 million unique TCR beta sequences. Study findings and constraints: Across donors, presence/absence analyses took sequencing depth to be roughly uniform.

Note on this clone: The antigen remains undetermined.

Healthy individuals who donated bone marrow served as the donors. The V gene end was trimmed by 0 bases and the J gene end by 2 bases; junction bases not matched to a gene: 4. Germline V gene lookup returns CDR1 SGHVS and CDR2 FNYEAQ. This CDR3 is built from 16 residues. The PCR contained 60 Vbeta and 13 Jbeta primers. Profiled with immunoSEQ multiplex PCR; TCRdb holds only in-frame clones, not every one. The profile shows about 130,000 clones, approximately 78% of them singletons. The clonotype originates from a female donor in good health and CMV-seronegative. V gene TRBV7-6 combines with J gene TRBJ2-7; 10 bases map to TRBD1. The sequencing sample was made of PBMCs. The CDR3 DNA reads TGTGCCAGCAGCTTAGCGTCTGGACAGGGGGCCTACGAGCAGTACTTC. Encoded protein: CASSLASGQGAYEQYF.